This TCR beta chain was identified during a study of OX40 agonist ivuxolimab in advanced cancers. Background on the study: Patients treated during dose escalation were battling hepatocellular carcinoma, melanoma, renal cell or head and neck cancer. General observations from the study: Among expanded peripheral T cells, antigen specificity went undetermined.

The repertoire was sequenced with immunoSEQ multiplex PCR; TCRdb's copy has only in-frame clones and lacks some. The sample shows under 80,000 clones, just over 85% of them seen only once. The table lists this clone with a count of one. Its antigen is unidentified. The germline V gene has CDR1 SQVTM and CDR2 ANQGSEA. This CDR3 has 14 amino acids. V was pared by 6 bases and J by 2 bases, with 13 bases between. The sequenced sample was CD4+ or CD8+ T cells sorted from blood, obtained in a trial of the OX40 agonist ivuxolimab. The source is an adult with an advanced solid tumor such as melanoma, head and neck, liver or kidney cancer. V is TRBV29-1 and J is TRBJ2-2; D tentatively reads TRBD1 or TRBD2 (5 bases each). The CDR3 nucleotides read TGCAGCGTGGCCGGGACCTTTAACACCGGGGAGCTGTTTTTT. This codes for CSVAGTFNTGELFF.